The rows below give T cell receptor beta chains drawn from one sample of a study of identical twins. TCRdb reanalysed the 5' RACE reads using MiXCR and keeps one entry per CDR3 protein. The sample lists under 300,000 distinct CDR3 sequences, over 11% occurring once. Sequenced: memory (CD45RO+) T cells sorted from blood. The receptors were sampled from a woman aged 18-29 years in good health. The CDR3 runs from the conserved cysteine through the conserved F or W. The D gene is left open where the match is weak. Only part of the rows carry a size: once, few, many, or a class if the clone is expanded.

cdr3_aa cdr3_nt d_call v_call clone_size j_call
CASSFVHLKTQYF TGTGCCAGCAGTTTTGTTCATTTGAAGACCCAGTACTTC NA TRBV12-3/TRBV12-4 few TRBJ2-5
CASSKAGVGGNSPLHF TGTGCCAGCAGCAAAGCGGGGGTAGGTGGTAATTCACCCCTCCACTTT NA TRBV7-2 few TRBJ1-6
CSARWREGETQYF TGCAGTGCTAGATGGCGGGAGGGTGAGACCCAGTACTTC TRBD2 TRBV20-1 few TRBJ2-5
CSVAGTGGNYGYTF TGCAGCGTTGCCGGGACAGGGGGCAACTATGGCTACACCTTC TRBD1 TRBV29-1 many TRBJ1-2
CSARGASNQPQHF TGCAGTGCTAGGGGGGCGAGCAATCAGCCCCAGCATTTT NA TRBV20-1 NA TRBJ1-5
CASSKAVRDREDDAEAFF TGTGCCAGCAGCAAAGCTGTGAGGGACAGGGAAGATGACGCTGAAGCTTTCTTT NA TRBV21-1 NA TRBJ1-1
CASSILGQGESPLHF TGTGCCAGTAGTATTCTCGGACAGGGTGAATCACCCCTCCACTTT TRBD1 TRBV19 NA TRBJ1-6
CASSDWSSTDTQYF TGTGCCAGCAGCGACTGGTCTAGCACAGATACGCAGTATTTT NA TRBV12-3/TRBV12-4 few TRBJ2-3
CASSLKGGSGANVLTF TGTGCCAGCAGCTTAAAAGGGGGCAGTGGGGCCAACGTCCTGACTTTC TRBD1 TRBV7-3 few TRBJ2-6
CSAVPLTSGSGNEQFF TGCAGTGCTGTTCCCCTAACTAGCGGGAGCGGCAATGAGCAGTTCTTC TRBD2 TRBV20-1 NA TRBJ2-1
CASSPSGRQDTQYF TGTGCCAGCAGTCCTAGCGGGAGGCAGGATACGCAGTATTTT TRBD2 TRBV12-3/TRBV12-4 few TRBJ2-3
CSASPTLNTEAFF TGCAGTGCTAGCCCGACCCTGAACACTGAAGCTTTCTTT NA TRBV20-1 NA TRBJ1-1
CSAWDKRNTEAFF TGCAGTGCTTGGGACAAACGGAACACTGAAGCTTTCTTT NA TRBV20-1 few TRBJ1-1
CASSPGTGTYNEQFF TGTGCCAGCAGCCCCGGGACAGGGACTTACAATGAGCAGTTCTTC TRBD1 TRBV27 NA TRBJ2-1
CAISLTKVGGSNTEAFF TGTGCCATCAGCTTGACAAAGGTGGGTGGCTCGAACACTGAAGCTTTCTTT NA TRBV10-3 few TRBJ1-1
CASSPHMGQGLQIGELFF TGCGCCAGCAGCCCACACATGGGACAGGGGCTACAGATTGGGGAGCTGTTTTTT TRBD1 TRBV5-1 NA TRBJ2-2
CASSWWLGTDTQYF TGTGCCAGCAGCTGGTGGCTGGGCACAGATACGCAGTATTTT NA TRBV11-2 NA TRBJ2-3
CSVVRGSAEQFF TGCAGCGTCGTCAGGGGGTCGGCTGAGCAGTTCTTC TRBD1 TRBV29-1 NA TRBJ2-1
CASSLTGSTGELFF TGTGCCAGCAGCTTGACAGGGAGTACCGGGGAGCTGTTTTTT NA TRBV5-6 few TRBJ2-2
CASSLGQRWNTEAFF TGTGCCAGCAGCTTAGGCCAACGGTGGAACACTGAAGCTTTCTTT NA TRBV7-9 many TRBJ1-1
CATSNIWETQYF TGTGCCACCAGCAATATCTGGGAGACCCAGTACTTC NA TRBV15 NA TRBJ2-5
CASSQEVGGVGTGELFF TGCGCCAGCAGCCAAGAAGTGGGTGGTGTAGGTACCGGGGAGCTGTTTTTT NA TRBV4-3 NA TRBJ2-2
CASSGKAGALTDTQYF TGTGCCAGCAGCGGAAAAGCGGGAGCGCTCACAGATACGCAGTATTTT TRBD2 TRBV7-9 NA TRBJ2-3
CASSPPLGWPSYNEQFF TGTGCCAGCAGCCCCCCGTTAGGCTGGCCCTCCTACAATGAGCAGTTCTTC NA TRBV3-1 NA TRBJ2-1
CASSLARLALNEQFF TGTGCCAGCAGCTTAGCGCGTCTAGCGCTCAATGAGCAGTTCTTC NA TRBV7-8 NA TRBJ2-1
CASSYSRNEQFF TGTGCCAGCAGTTACTCGAGGAATGAGCAGTTCTTC NA TRBV6-2/TRBV6-3 few TRBJ2-1
CSATTGREFTEAFF TGCAGTGCTACCACAGGGAGGGAGTTCACTGAAGCTTTCTTT NA TRBV20-1 NA TRBJ1-1
CSASRGLAASTDTQYF TGCAGTGCTAGTAGAGGACTAGCGGCTAGCACAGATACGCAGTATTTT TRBD2 TRBV20-1 many TRBJ2-3
CSASAGGEWAKNIQYF TGCAGTGCTAGCGCGGGGGGCGAGTGGGCCAAAAACATTCAGTACTTC TRBD2 TRBV20-1 NA TRBJ2-4
CASSRTGAGVDTEAFF TGTGCCAGCAGCCGTACAGGGGCGGGGGTGGACACTGAAGCTTTCTTT TRBD1 TRBV11-2 many TRBJ1-1
CASSPWDSQETQYF TGTGCCAGCAGTCCTTGGGACAGTCAAGAGACCCAGTACTTC TRBD1 TRBV12-3/TRBV12-4 many TRBJ2-5
CASSPNGGSSYNEQFF TGTGCCAGCTCCCCGAACGGGGGGTCCTCCTACAATGAGCAGTTCTTC TRBD2 TRBV18 few TRBJ2-1
CASRDRGNEQYF TGTGCCAGCCGAGACAGGGGTAACGAGCAGTACTTC TRBD1 TRBV2 many TRBJ2-7
CASTRGLEETQYF TGTGCCAGCACCAGGGGCCTTGAGGAGACCCAGTACTTC NA TRBV6-1 few TRBJ2-5
CAWRQGKTEAFF TGTGCCTGGAGACAGGGGAAGACTGAAGCTTTCTTT TRBD1 TRBV30 few TRBJ1-1
CASSKSPTINYEQYF TGTGCCAGCAGTAAAAGTCCTACTATAAACTACGAGCAGTACTTC NA TRBV2 NA TRBJ2-7
CASSFTSQETQYF TGTGCCAGCAGCTTTACCTCGCAAGAGACCCAGTACTTC NA TRBV7-3 once TRBJ2-5
CASSQGQGASGYTF TGCGCCAGCAGCCAAGGACAGGGGGCAAGTGGCTACACCTTC TRBD1 TRBV4-3 few TRBJ1-2
CASSPYSSDTEAFF TGTGCCAGCAGTCCGTATTCGAGTGACACTGAAGCTTTCTTT NA TRBV3-1 NA TRBJ1-1
CASSQDMSEAFF TGTGCCAGCAGCCAAGATATGAGTGAAGCTTTCTTT NA TRBV14 many TRBJ1-1
CASSSVPGGNTIYF TGCGCCAGCAGCTCCGTTCCCGGGGGAAACACCATATATTTT NA TRBV5-1 few TRBJ1-3
CSARDLAGGVEQYF TGCAGTGCTAGAGATCTAGCGGGGGGGGTCGAGCAGTACTTC TRBD2 TRBV20-1 many TRBJ2-7
CASSLGAVGNTIYF TGTGCCAGCAGCTTAGGGGCTGTTGGAAACACCATATATTTT NA TRBV7-2 many TRBJ1-3
CSARDRLGAGGYNEQFF TGCAGTGCTAGAGATCGTCTAGGGGCGGGAGGGTACAATGAGCAGTTCTTC TRBD2 TRBV20-1 few TRBJ2-1
CASTPGGHEQYF TGTGCCAGCACCCCGGGGGGCCACGAGCAGTACTTC NA TRBV11-2 few TRBJ2-7
CASSQNYGYTF TGTGCCAGCAGCCAAAACTATGGCTACACCTTC NA TRBV11-2 few TRBJ1-2
CASSPGVNTEAFF TGCGCCAGCAGTCCAGGGGTGAACACTGAAGCTTTCTTT NA TRBV5-1 NA TRBJ1-1
CASSGTGVPYEQYF TGTGCCAGTTCGGGGACAGGGGTCCCCTACGAGCAGTACTTC TRBD1 TRBV6-1 few TRBJ2-7
CASSYTEPTEQYF TGTGCCAGCAGTTACACCGAACCAACCGAGCAGTACTTC NA TRBV6-2/TRBV6-3 NA TRBJ2-7
CASSGGAGPYYEQYF TGTGCCAGCAGCGGTGGGGCAGGCCCCTACTACGAGCAGTACTTC NA TRBV7-2 NA TRBJ2-7